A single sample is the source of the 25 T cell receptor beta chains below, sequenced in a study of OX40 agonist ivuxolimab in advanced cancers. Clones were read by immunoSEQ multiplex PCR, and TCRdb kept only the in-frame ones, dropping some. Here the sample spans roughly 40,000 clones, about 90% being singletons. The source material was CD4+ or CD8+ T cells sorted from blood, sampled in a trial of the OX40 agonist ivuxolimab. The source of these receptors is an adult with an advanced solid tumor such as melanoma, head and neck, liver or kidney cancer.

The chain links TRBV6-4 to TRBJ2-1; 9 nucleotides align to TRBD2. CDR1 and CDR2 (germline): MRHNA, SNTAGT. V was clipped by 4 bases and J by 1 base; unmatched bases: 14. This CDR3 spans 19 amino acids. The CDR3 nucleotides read TGTGCCAGCAGTGCACAGGGTGGTAGTAGCGGGGGTTCCTACAATGAGCAGTTCTTC. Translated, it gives CASSAQGGSSGGSYNEQFF.

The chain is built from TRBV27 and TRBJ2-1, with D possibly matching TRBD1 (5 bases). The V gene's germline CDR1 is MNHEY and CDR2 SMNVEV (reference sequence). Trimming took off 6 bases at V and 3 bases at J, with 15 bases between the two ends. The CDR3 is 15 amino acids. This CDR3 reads CASSLDTPFYNEQFF. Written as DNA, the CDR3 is TGTGCCAGCAGCCTGGACACACCCTTCTACAATGAGCAGTTCTTC.

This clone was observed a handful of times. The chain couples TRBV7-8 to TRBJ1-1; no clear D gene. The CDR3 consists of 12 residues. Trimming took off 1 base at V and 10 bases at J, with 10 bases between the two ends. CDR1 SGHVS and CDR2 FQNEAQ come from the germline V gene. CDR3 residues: CASSLGSGRAFF. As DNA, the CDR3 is TGTGCCAGCAGCTTAGGATCAGGTAGAGCTTTCTTT.

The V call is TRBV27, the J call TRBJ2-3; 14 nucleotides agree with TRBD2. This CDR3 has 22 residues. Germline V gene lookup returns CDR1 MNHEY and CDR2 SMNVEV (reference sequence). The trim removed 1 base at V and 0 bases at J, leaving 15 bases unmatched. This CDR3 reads CASSLYWGTSGSGTSSTDTQYF. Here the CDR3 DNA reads TGTGCCAGCAGTTTATATTGGGGGACTAGCGGGAGTGGGACCTCTAGCACAGATACGCAGTATTTT.

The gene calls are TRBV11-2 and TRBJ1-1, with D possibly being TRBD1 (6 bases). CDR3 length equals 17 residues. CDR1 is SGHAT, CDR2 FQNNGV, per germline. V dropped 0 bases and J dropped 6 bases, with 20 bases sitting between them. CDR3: CASSLDGRGIPGAEAFF. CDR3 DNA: TGTGCCAGCAGCTTAGACGGAAGAGGGATCCCAGGGGCTGAAGCTTTCTTT. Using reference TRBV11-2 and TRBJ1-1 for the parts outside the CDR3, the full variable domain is EAGVAQSPRYKIIEKRQSVAFWCNPISGHATLYWYQQILGQGPKLLIQFQNNGVVDDSQLPKDRFSAERLKGVDSTLKIQPAKLEDSAVYLCASSLDGRGIPGAEAFFGQGTRLTVV.

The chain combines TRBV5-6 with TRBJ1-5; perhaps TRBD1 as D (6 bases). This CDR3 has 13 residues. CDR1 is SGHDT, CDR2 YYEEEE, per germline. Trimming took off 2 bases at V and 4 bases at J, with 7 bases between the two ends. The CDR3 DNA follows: TGTGCCAGCAGCTTACAGGGAAATCAGCCCCAGCATTTT. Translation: CASSLQGNQPQHF.

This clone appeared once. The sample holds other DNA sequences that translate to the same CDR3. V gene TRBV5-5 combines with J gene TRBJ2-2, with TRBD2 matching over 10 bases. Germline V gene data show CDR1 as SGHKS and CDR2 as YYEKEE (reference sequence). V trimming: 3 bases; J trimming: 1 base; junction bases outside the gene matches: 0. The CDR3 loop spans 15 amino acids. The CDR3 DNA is TGTGCCAGCAGCTGGACTAGCGGGAACACCGGGGAGCTGTTTTTT. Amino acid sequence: CASSWTSGNTGELFF.

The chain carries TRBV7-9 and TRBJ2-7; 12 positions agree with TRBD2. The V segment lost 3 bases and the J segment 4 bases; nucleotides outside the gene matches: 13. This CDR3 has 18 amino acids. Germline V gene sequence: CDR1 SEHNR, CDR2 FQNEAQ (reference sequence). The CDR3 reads CASSFPRLAGEVSYEQYF. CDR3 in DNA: TGTGCCAGCAGCTTCCCTCGACTAGCGGGAGAGGTATCGTACGAGCAGTACTTC.

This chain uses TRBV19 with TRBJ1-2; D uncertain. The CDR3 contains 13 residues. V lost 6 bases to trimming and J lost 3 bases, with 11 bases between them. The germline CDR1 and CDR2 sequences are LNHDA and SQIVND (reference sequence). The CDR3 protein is CASSPQLDYGYTF. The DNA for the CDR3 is TGTGCCAGTAGCCCCCAGCTTGACTATGGCTACACCTTC.

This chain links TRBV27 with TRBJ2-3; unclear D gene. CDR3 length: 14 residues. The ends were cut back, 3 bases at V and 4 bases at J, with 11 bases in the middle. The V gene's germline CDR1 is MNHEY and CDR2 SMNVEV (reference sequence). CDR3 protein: CASSFKWGADTQYF. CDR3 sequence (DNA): TGTGCCAGCAGTTTTAAGTGGGGTGCAGATACGCAGTATTTT.

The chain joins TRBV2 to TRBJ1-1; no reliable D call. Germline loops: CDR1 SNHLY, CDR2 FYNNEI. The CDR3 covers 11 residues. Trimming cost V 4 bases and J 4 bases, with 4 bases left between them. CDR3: CASSVGTEAFF. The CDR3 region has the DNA TGTGCCAGCAGTGTGGGCACTGAAGCTTTCTTT.

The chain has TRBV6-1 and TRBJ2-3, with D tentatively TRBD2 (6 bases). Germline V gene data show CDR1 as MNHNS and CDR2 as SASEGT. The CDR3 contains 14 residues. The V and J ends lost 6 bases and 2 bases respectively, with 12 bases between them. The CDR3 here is CASRGGLITDTQYF. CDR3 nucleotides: TGTGCCAGCAGGGGAGGACTAATCACAGATACGCAGTATTTT.

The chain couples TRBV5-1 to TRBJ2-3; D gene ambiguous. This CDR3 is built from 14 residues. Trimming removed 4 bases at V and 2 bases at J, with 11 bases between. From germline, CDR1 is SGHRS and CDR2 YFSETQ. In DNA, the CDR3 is TGCGCCAGCAGCCTTGACACCTCCACAGATACGCAGTATTTT. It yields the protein CASSLDTSTDTQYF.

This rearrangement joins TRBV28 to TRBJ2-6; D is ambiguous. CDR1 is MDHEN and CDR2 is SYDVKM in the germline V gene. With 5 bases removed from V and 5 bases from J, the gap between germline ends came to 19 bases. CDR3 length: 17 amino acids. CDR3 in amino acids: CASSENLTQSRANVLTF. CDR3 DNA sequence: TGTGCCAGCAGTGAAAACTTGACACAAAGTCGGGCCAACGTCCTGACTTTC.

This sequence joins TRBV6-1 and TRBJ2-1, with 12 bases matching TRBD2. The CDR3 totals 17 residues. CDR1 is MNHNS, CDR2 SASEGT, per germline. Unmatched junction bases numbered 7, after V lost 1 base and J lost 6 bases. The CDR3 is CASSEVLSSGRANEQFF. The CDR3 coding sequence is TGTGCCAGCAGTGAAGTCCTTTCTAGCGGGAGGGCCAATGAGCAGTTCTTC.

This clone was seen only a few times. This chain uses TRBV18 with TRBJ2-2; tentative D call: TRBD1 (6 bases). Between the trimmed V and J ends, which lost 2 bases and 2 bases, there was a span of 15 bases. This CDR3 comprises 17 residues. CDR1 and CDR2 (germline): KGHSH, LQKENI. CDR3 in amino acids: CASSPAMDSTNTGELFF. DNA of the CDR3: TGTGCCAGCTCACCAGCCATGGACAGTACCAACACCGGGGAGCTGTTTTTT. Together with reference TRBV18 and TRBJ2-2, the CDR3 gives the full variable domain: NAGVMQNPRHLVRRRGQEARLRCSPMKGHSHVYWYRQLPEEGLKFMVYLQKENIIDESGMPKERFSAEFPKEGPSILRIQQVVRGDSAAYFCASSPAMDSTNTGELFFGEGSRLTVL.

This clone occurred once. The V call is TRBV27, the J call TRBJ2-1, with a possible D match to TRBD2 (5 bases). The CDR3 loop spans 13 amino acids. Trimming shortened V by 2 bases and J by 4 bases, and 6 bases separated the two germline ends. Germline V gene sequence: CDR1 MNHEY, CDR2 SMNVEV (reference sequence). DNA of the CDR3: TGTGCCAGCAGTTTAGGGAGATACAATGAGCAGTTCTTC. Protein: CASSLGRYNEQFF.

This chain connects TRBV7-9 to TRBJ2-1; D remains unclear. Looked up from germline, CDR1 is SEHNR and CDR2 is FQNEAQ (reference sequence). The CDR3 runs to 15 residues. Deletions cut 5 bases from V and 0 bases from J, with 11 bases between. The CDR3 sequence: CASSGTMNSYNEQFF. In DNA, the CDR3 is TGTGCCAGCAGCGGAACCATGAACTCCTACAATGAGCAGTTCTTC.

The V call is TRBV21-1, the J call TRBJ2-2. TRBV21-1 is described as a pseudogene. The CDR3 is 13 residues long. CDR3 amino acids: CASSKEGTGELFF. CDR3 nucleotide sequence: TGTGCCAGCAGCAAAGAAGGAACCGGGGAGCTGTTTTTT.

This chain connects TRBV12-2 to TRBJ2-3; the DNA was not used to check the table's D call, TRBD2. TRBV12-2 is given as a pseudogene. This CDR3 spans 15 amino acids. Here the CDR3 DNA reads TGTGCAAGTCGCCCTTTAGCGGGACCGACAGATACGCAGTATTTT. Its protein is CASRPLAGPTDTQYF.

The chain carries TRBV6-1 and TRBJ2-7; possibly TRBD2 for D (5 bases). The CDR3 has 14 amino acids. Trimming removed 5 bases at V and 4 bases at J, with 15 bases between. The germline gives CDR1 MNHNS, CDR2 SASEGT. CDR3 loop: CASSSTAGEYEQYF. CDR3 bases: TGTGCCAGCAGTTCGACCGCCGGGGAATACGAGCAGTACTTC.

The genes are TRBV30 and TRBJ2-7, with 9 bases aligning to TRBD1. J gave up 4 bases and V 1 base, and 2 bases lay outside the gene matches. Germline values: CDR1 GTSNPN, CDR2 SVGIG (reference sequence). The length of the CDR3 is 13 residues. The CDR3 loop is CAWSEDRGYEQYF. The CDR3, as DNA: TGTGCCTGGAGTGAGGACAGGGGATACGAGCAGTACTTC.

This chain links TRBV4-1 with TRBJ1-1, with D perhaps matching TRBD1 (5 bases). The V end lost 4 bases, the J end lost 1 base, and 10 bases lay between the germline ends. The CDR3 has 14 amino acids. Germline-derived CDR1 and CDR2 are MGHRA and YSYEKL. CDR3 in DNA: TGCGCCAGCAGCCGTCGGGGGGGGAACACTGAAGCTTTCTTT. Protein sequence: CASSRRGGNTEAFF.

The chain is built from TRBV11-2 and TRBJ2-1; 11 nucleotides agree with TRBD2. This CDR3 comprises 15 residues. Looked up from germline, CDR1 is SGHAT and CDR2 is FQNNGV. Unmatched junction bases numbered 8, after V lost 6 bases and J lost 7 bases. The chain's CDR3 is CASSSLIAGGNEQFF. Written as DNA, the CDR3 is TGTGCCAGCAGTTCTCTTATAGCGGGAGGGAATGAGCAGTTCTTC.

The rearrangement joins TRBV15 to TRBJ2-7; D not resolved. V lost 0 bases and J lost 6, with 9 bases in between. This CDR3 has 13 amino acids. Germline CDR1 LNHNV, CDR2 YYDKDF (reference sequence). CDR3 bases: TGTGCCACCAGCAGAGATCTCCCGGGCGAGCAGTACTTC. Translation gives CATSRDLPGEQYF.